The subject of this entry is one TCR beta chain. Its antigen is not known. This record comes from a study of cytomegalovirus exposure and HLA in healthy donors. Primers for the PCR totalled 60 Vbeta and 13 Jbeta. Some clones are missing from TCRdb's copy, which holds only in-frame ones; the method was immunoSEQ multiplex PCR. The table shows about 110,000 clones, with about 75% occurring only once. Study-wide points: Being productive about 90% or about 30% of the time was typical of most TCR beta V segments in an earlier analysis. When a later analysis compared HLA-associated TCR beta chains with equally common others, the HLA-associated chains turned out to be more clonally expanded and to have lower generation probabilities.

The CDR3 runs to 12 residues. Germline assignment: CDR1 SNHLY and CDR2 FYNNEI. Trimming took 6 bases from V and 9 from J, leaving 12 bases between them. This sequence originates from a man aged 40-55 years in good health and CMV-seronegative. The chain uses TRBV2 and TRBJ1-3; D unclear. Sequenced: PBMCs. In nucleotides, the CDR3 is TGTGCCAGCAGCCCCACAGTTGTCACCATATATTTT. It is translated as CASSPTVVTIYF.